Below are 32 T cell receptor beta chains sequenced from a single sample in a study of cytomegalovirus exposure and HLA in healthy donors (dated by TCRdb to 2015 to 2018). The library was obtained by the immunoSEQ multiplex PCR assay. For the multiplex PCR, a mixture combining 60 forward primers for TCR Vbeta segments and 13 reverse primers for TCR Jbeta segments was used. TCRdb took this table from immuneACCESS and kept in-frame rearrangements with V and J called. Such tables lack part of the clones; where checked against another copy, unresolved V genes explain under half of the gap, and the rest is unexplained. Present in this sample are tens of thousands of clones, around 80% of which were seen just once. 2.7% of the sample belongs to the ten largest clones. The source material was PBMCs. These receptors came from a man younger than 40 in good health and CMV-seronegative.

V and J are TRBV28 and TRBJ1-2; TRBD1 matches 9 bases. The CDR3 runs to 16 residues. Germline V gives CDR1 MDHEN, CDR2 SYDVKM. After removal of 2 bases from V and 5 bases from J, the junction contained 9 bases not matched to a gene. The CDR3 DNA reads as TGTGCCAGCAGTTTAGAACAGGGGGCCTTTAATTATGGCTACACCTTC. The encoded protein is CASSLEQGAFNYGYTF.

This rearrangement joins TRBV5-1 to TRBJ1-1; no firm D call. V dropped 0 bases and J dropped 3 bases, with 12 bases sitting between them. Germline V lookup: CDR1 SGHRS, CDR2 YFSETQ. The CDR3 contains 15 residues. CDR3 sequence reads: CASSLDQVGDTEAFF. In nucleotides, the CDR3 is TGCGCCAGCAGCTTGGACCAGGTCGGGGACACTGAAGCTTTCTTT. The full variable domain, its missing parts supplied by reference TRBV5-1 and TRBJ1-1, is KAGVTQTPRYLIKTRGQQVTLSCSPISGHRSVSWYQQTPGQGLQFLFEYFSETQRNKGNFPGRFSGRQFSNSRSEMNVSTLELGDSALYLCASSLDQVGDTEAFFGQGTRLTVV.

The chain combines TRBV11-2 with TRBJ1-1, with D possibly matching TRBD1 (6 bases). CDR1 is SGHAT, CDR2 FQNNGV, per germline. V lost 3 bases and J lost 4, with 9 bases in between. There are 13 residues in the CDR3. Here the CDR3 reads CASSFTGFTEAFF. DNA for the CDR3: TGTGCCAGCAGCTTTACAGGGTTCACTGAAGCTTTCTTT.

J is TRBJ1-4 and V is TRBV28; unclear D gene. Trimming took 5 bases from V and 7 from J, leaving 14 bases between them. Germline V gene data show CDR1 as MDHEN and CDR2 as SYDVKM. The CDR3 loop spans 14 amino acids. In nucleotides, the CDR3 is TGTGCCAGCAGTAGTGCCCAACTAGGTGAAAAACTGTTTTTT. Encoded protein: CASSSAQLGEKLFF.

The chain joins TRBV4-2 to TRBJ2-2; 9 positions match TRBD2. V shed 3 bases, J shed 4 bases, and the junction held 9 bases outside the gene matches. Per the germline V gene, CDR1 is LGHNA and CDR2 is YNFKEQ. The CDR3 loop spans 17 amino acids. CDR3 amino acids: CASSQGLARSSTGELFF. In nucleotides, the CDR3 is TGTGCCAGCAGCCAGGGACTAGCCCGATCCAGCACCGGGGAGCTGTTTTTT.

A few counts support this clone. This rearrangement joins TRBV9 to TRBJ2-1, with 9 bases aligning to TRBD2. The CDR3 contains 15 residues. The V segment lost 0 bases and the J segment 7 bases; nucleotides outside the gene matches: 5. Per germline, CDR1 SGDLS and CDR2 YYNGEE. The CDR3 sequence is CASSVASGGINEQFF. The CDR3 bases are TGTGCCAGCAGCGTAGCCAGCGGGGGGATAAATGAGCAGTTCTTC.

This clone was detected only once. The chain employs TRBV29-1 and TRBJ1-2; a weak D match, TRBD1 (6 bases). V was pared by 8 bases and J by 3 bases, with 13 bases between. The germline gives CDR1 SQVTM, CDR2 ANQGSEA. The CDR3 has 12 amino acids. CDR3 amino acids: CSSQGPDYGYTF. In DNA, the CDR3 is TGCAGCTCTCAGGGGCCCGACTATGGCTACACCTTC.

The chain combines TRBV28 with TRBJ1-6; 8 bases line up with TRBD1. After removal of 6 bases from V and 13 bases from J, the junction contained 11 bases not matched to a gene. The CDR3 sequence is 14 residues long. Per germline, CDR1 MDHEN and CDR2 SYDVKM. CDR3 DNA sequence: TGTGCCAGCAGCCAAGGACAGGGATTTTCGCCCCTCCACTTT. Its protein product is CASSQGQGFSPLHF.

In its sample, this clone was seen once. The chain recombines TRBV4-2 with TRBJ2-7, with a weak D call TRBD2 (5 bases). The CDR3 extends over 13 amino acids. Germline CDR1 is LGHNA and CDR2 is YNFKEQ. Trimming took off 1 base at V and 3 bases at J, with 7 bases between the two ends. Here the CDR3 DNA reads TGTGCCAGCAGCCAAGGGACTGACTACGAGCAGTACTTC. This translates into CASSQGTDYEQYF.

This sequence joins TRBV30 and TRBJ1-1, with TRBD1 as a possible D gene (6 bases). This CDR3 region has 14 residues. CDR1 and CDR2 from the germline V gene are GTSNPN and SVGIG (reference sequence). V dropped 0 bases and J dropped 6 bases, with 14 bases sitting between them. CDR3 region: CAWSVGQRVPEAFF. In nucleotides, the CDR3 is TGTGCCTGGAGTGTCGGACAGAGGGTCCCTGAAGCTTTCTTT.

This clone turned up a few times. The chain combines TRBV28 with TRBJ1-1; D remains unclear. This CDR3 comprises 12 residues. Germline values: CDR1 MDHEN, CDR2 SYDVKM. Trimming removed 7 bases from V and 4 bases from J, with 10 bases in between. CDR3 amino acids: CASNSGSTEAFF. In nucleotides, the CDR3 is TGTGCCAGCAACTCGGGGAGCACTGAAGCTTTCTTT.

The V call is TRBV7-9, the J call TRBJ1-2; D perhaps matches TRBD1 (6 bases). Per the germline V gene, CDR1 is SEHNR and CDR2 is FQNEAQ (reference sequence). The CDR3 totals 14 residues. V was clipped by 2 bases and J by 3 bases, with 10 bases between them. CDR3 DNA: TGTGCCAGCAGCTTATTAGGGGGGGACTATGGCTACACCTTC. As protein: CASSLLGGDYGYTF.

The chain combines TRBV7-6 with TRBJ2-7, with 8 bases lining up with TRBD1. The CDR3 covers 14 residues. Looked up from germline, CDR1 is SGHVS and CDR2 is FNYEAQ. V shed 6 bases, J shed 2 bases, and the junction held 6 bases outside the gene matches. The CDR3 DNA reads as TGTGCCAGCAGTCGGGGGACAGGAACCTACGAGCAGTACTTC. Its protein product is CASSRGTGTYEQYF.

The rearrangement joins TRBV27 to TRBJ2-1; 7 bases align to TRBD2. The CDR3 loop spans 18 amino acids. Germline V gene data show CDR1 as MNHEY and CDR2 as SMNVEV (reference sequence). The ends lost 2 bases at V and 6 bases at J; junction bases unmatched: 16. The CDR3 coding sequence is TGTGCCAGCAGTTTAAAAGCCGGGGGGATCCATTTTGGCAATGAGCAGTTCTTC. Protein: CASSLKAGGIHFGNEQFF.

V is TRBV25-1 and J is TRBJ2-7; D is unresolved. The V gene lost 1 base and the J gene lost 3 bases, with 4 bases spanning the gap. The CDR3 has 12 amino acids. From germline, CDR1 is MGHDK and CDR2 SYGVNS. The chain's CDR3 is CASSESYYEQYF. CDR3 coding DNA: TGTGCCAGCAGTGAATCTTACTACGAGCAGTACTTC.

This clone is a singleton in its sample. The J gene is TRBJ1-2, the V gene TRBV27; 9 bases match TRBD1. This CDR3 is 13 amino acids long. From germline, CDR1 is MNHEY and CDR2 SMNVEV (reference sequence). V shed 5 bases, J shed 5 bases, and the junction held 3 bases outside the gene matches. This CDR3 reads CASSQDRGYGYTF. The CDR3 region has the DNA TGTGCCAGCAGTCAGGACAGGGGATATGGCTACACCTTC.

V and J are TRBV15 and TRBJ1-5; D possibly corresponds to TRBD1 (6 bases). V lost 6 bases to trimming and J lost 7 bases, with 13 bases between them. This CDR3 is built from 13 residues. Germline V gene data show CDR1 as LNHNV and CDR2 as YYDKDF (reference sequence). CDR3 sequence (DNA): TGTGCCACCAGGCCAGGGGTTGCCCAGCCCCAGCATTTT. It is translated as CATRPGVAQPQHF.

The J gene is TRBJ1-2, the V gene TRBV7-6; D is possibly TRBD1 (6 bases). CDR3 size: 13 residues. Trimming stripped 8 bases from V and 7 bases from J, with 17 bases between. CDR1 and CDR2 from the germline V gene are SGHVS and FNYEAQ. In DNA form, the CDR3 reads TGTGCCAGCTCCCCTTGGGGGCCGGGTGGCTACACCTTC. Protein: CASSPWGPGGYTF.

The rearrangement links TRBV10-3 to TRBJ1-1; 7 nucleotides match TRBD1. This CDR3 region has 15 residues. Germline CDR1 reads ENHRY; CDR2 reads SYGVKD. J was trimmed by 0 bases and V by 9 bases; bases with no gene match: 10. CDR3 DNA sequence: TGTGCCATGACCTCTGACAGGGCCATGAACACTGAAGCTTTCTTT. It translates to CAMTSDRAMNTEAFF.

The V gene is TRBV7-9, the J gene TRBJ2-5; 9 bases are shared with TRBD2. V was pared by 4 bases and J by 0 bases, with 6 bases of the junction left unmatched. Germline V CDR1 and CDR2: SEHNR, FQNEAQ (reference sequence). CDR3 length equals 16 residues. The chain's CDR3 is CASSSPSGADQETQYF. Written as DNA, the CDR3 is TGTGCCAGCAGCTCCCCTAGCGGGGCAGACCAAGAGACCCAGTACTTC.

This chain links TRBV27 with TRBJ1-2, with 8 bases fitting TRBD1. CDR3 size: 16 residues. V shed 7 bases, J shed 2 bases, and the junction held 12 bases outside the gene matches. Per the germline V gene, CDR1 is MNHEY and CDR2 is SMNVEV (reference sequence). This CDR3 is CASTPGTGTGNYGYTF. In DNA, the CDR3 is TGTGCCAGCACCCCTGGGACAGGAACGGGGAACTATGGCTACACCTTC.

The chain uses TRBV7-9 and TRBJ1-6, with D unresolved. Germline CDR1 is SEHNR and CDR2 is FQNEAQ (reference sequence). With 3 bases removed from V and 10 bases from J, the gap between germline ends came to 7 bases. The CDR3 contains 12 residues. The CDR3 is CASSFGRSPLHF. The CDR3 coding sequence is TGTGCCAGCAGCTTCGGTCGGTCACCCCTCCACTTT.

V and J are TRBV7-2 and TRBJ1-2; D unclear. With 5 bases removed from V and 3 bases from J, the gap between germline ends came to 10 bases. Per germline, CDR1 SGHTA and CDR2 FQGNSA. The CDR3 totals 13 residues. This chain's CDR3 is CASSPQKDYGYTF. The CDR3 coding sequence is TGTGCCAGCAGCCCACAGAAGGACTATGGCTACACCTTC.

The CDR3 loop is CASSPQGQGAHGSPLHF. CDR3 coding DNA: TGTGCCAGCAGCCCGCAAGGACAGGGGGCTCACGGATCACCCCTCCACTTT. This chain connects TRBV5-4 to TRBJ1-6; 11 bases line up with TRBD1. Germline V CDR1 and CDR2: SGHNT, YYREEE (reference sequence). The ends lost 4 bases at V and 10 bases at J; junction bases unmatched: 13. This CDR3 region has 17 residues.

V is TRBV5-4 and J is TRBJ1-2; D may be TRBD1 (5 bases). The CDR3 runs to 14 residues. Germline V lookup: CDR1 SGHNT, CDR2 YYREEE (reference sequence). V lost 0 bases, J lost 6 bases, and 12 bases lay in between. DNA for the CDR3: TGTGCCAGCAGCTTGGCCAGGGATCGCCATGGCTACACCTTC. This gives the protein CASSLARDRHGYTF.

The chain employs TRBV7-8 and TRBJ1-5; 7 bases align to TRBD1. The length of the CDR3 is 17 residues. V was clipped by 1 base and J by 5 bases; unmatched bases: 11. The V gene's germline CDR1 is SGHVS and CDR2 FQNEAQ. The CDR3 sequence: CASSLGALAGGHQPQHF. As DNA, the CDR3 is TGTGCCAGCAGCTTAGGGGCCCTGGCAGGGGGGCATCAGCCCCAGCATTTT.

CDR3 DNA: TGTGCCAGCAGCCTCGGGACAGGGGGGCTGAATGAGCAGTTCTTC. Its protein product is CASSLGTGGLNEQFF. J is TRBJ2-1 and V is TRBV6-5, with 11 bases matching TRBD1. Trimming removed 6 bases from V and 7 bases from J; junction bases left unmatched: 8. This CDR3 contains 15 residues. The germline CDR1 and CDR2 sequences are MNHEY and SVGAGI.

This chain joins TRBV9 and TRBJ1-1; tentative D call: TRBD1 (6 bases). Germline CDR1 reads SGDLS; CDR2 reads YYNGEE. Trimming cost V 2 bases and J 6 bases, with 14 bases left between them. The CDR3 loop spans 14 amino acids. The CDR3, as DNA: TGTGCCAGCAGCGTCGGACAGTTTCTCGCTGAAGCTTTCTTT. Protein: CASSVGQFLAEAFF.

The V gene is TRBV7-2, the J gene TRBJ2-7; 8 positions agree with TRBD2. The J segment lost 4 bases and the V segment lost 4 bases, leaving 6 bases of the junction unmatched. The CDR3 is 14 amino acids. Germline CDR1 and CDR2: SGHTA and FQGNSA. The CDR3: CASSSVAGRYEQYF. CDR3 nucleotides: TGTGCCAGCAGCTCTGTAGCGGGGAGGTACGAGCAGTACTTC.

This clone has only one observation. The chain combines TRBV30 with TRBJ1-2; the D gene is possibly TRBD1 (6 bases). Deletions cut 0 bases from V and 7 bases from J, with 12 bases between. Germline V gives CDR1 GTSNPN, CDR2 SVGIG (reference sequence). This CDR3 is 13 amino acids long. For the CDR3, the DNA is TGTGCCTGGAGTGTTCAGGGGTTGGCTGGCTACACCTTC. Translated: CAWSVQGLAGYTF.

The chain recombines TRBV28 with TRBJ1-6; 11 bases line up with TRBD1. The CDR3 loop spans 14 amino acids. Germline values: CDR1 MDHEN, CDR2 SYDVKM. The V gene end was trimmed by 4 bases and the J gene end by 17 bases; junction bases not matched to a gene: 10. The CDR3 nucleotides are TGTGCCAGCAGTTATGGGACAGGGGGGTGGGGGTTCCACTTT. This sequence encodes CASSYGTGGWGFHF. The full variable domain, its missing parts supplied by reference TRBV28 and TRBJ1-6, is DVKVTQSSRYLVKRTGEKVFLECVQDMDHENMFWYRQDPGLGLRLIYFSYDVKMKEKGDIPEGYSVSREKKERFSLILESASTNQTSMYLCASSYGTGGWGFHFGNGTRLTVT.

The rearrangement uses TRBV10-3 and TRBJ2-7; 10 nucleotides match TRBD1. Trimming cost V 3 bases and J 1 base; bases outside gene matches: 3. This CDR3 region has 15 residues. CDR1 is ENHRY and CDR2 is SYGVKD in the germline V gene. The CDR3 DNA reads TGTGCCATCAGTGATGCGGGACAGGGGTCCTACGAGCAGTACTTC. Translating gives CAISDAGQGSYEQYF.